This T cell receptor beta chain was sequenced during a study of regulatory T cells in long-lasting Graves disease. V lost 3 bases and J 1 base, leaving 12 bases between the germline ends. This CDR3 region has 14 residues. In germline, CDR1 is GTSNPN, CDR2 SVGIG (reference sequence). Time point described: persistent/refractory GD, antithyroid drugs over 5 years with positive TRAb. TCR sequences were obtained from RNA taken from PBMCs. This clonotype was seen ten or more times. Combining iRepertoire HTBI primers with Arm-PCR of CDR3 regions, the authors built TCR beta libraries. TCRdb called the multiplex PCR reads again in MiXCR, with one record for every CDR3 protein. Here the sample spans 400,000 to 500,000 distinct CDR3 sequences, approximately 23% being singletons.

Sequencing was performed on peripheral blood mononuclear cells (PBMCs), taken when the disease was refractory, from a patient treated with antithyroid drugs. The sequence was obtained from a female donor with Graves disease. This sequence joins TRBV30 and TRBJ1-2; D not resolved. The CDR3 DNA is TGTGCCTGGAGGGAGACCGGCAGTAACTATGGCTACACCTTC. This encodes CAWRETGSNYGYTF.